This T cell receptor (beta chain) was profiled in a study of identical twins. Overall study results and limits: Within beta out-of-frame sequences, the excess sharing observed between twins was weaker. Cord blood beta clonotypes that were abundant carried fewer insertions, and memory repertoires showed no such trend.

CDR1 is MDHEN, CDR2 SYDVKM, per germline. The CDR3 has 13 amino acids. Template switching supplied a universal primer site; unique molecular identifiers were carried on the cDNA. Using its own MiXCR run on the 5' RACE reads, TCRdb lists one record per CDR3 protein. The repertoire holds about 280,000 distinct CDR3 sequences, with about 8% as singletons. Concerning this clonotype itself: The antigen is not known. This may be a read error, as it is one base from a much larger clone.

The same specimen was also included in a second study, on yellow fever vaccine responses in identical twins.

This chain links TRBV28 with TRBJ2-5; TRBD2 aligns across 10 bases. Sequencing used memory (CD45RO+) T cells sorted from blood. The receptor was derived from a young woman in good health. Written as DNA, the CDR3 is TGTGACAGCAGCCAGACTAGCGGGGAGACCCAGTACTTC. This gives the protein CDSSQTSGETQYF.